The table lists the clone carrying this T cell receptor (beta chain) with a few counts. Its antigen is not identified. Then a second PCR, running roughly 6 to 11 cycles, was carried out with a sample-barcoded 5' primer and a J-beta primer mix. TCRdb recomputed calls from the 5' RACE reads with MiXCR, one row per CDR3 protein. Among 1.5 million to 2 million distinct CDR3 sequences listed, just under 50% were seen once. These data come from a study of blood T cells in healthy people across ages. Broader study findings: The fall in TCR beta diversity per million T cells was roughly linear with age. Long-lived donors carried more naive CD4+ cells and greater diversity than aged donors.

Trimming cost V 6 bases and J 6 bases; bases outside gene matches: 14. This CDR3 comprises 17 residues. Per sample, no less than 5 micrograms of total RNA were extracted. This TCR was sampled from a woman aged 40-49 years in good health. V and J are TRBV12-3 or TRBV12-4 and TRBJ2-1; the match to TRBD2 covers 10 bases. The sequenced sample consisted of blood. In DNA, the CDR3 is TGTGCCAGCAGCAACATGGGGCTAGCGGGGGTGCCCAATGAGCAGTTCTTC. Translated, it gives CASSNMGLAGVPNEQFF.